A selection of T cell receptor beta chains follows, all from one sample in a study of OX40 agonist ivuxolimab in advanced cancers. Assay used: immunoSEQ multiplex PCR; TCRdb lists only in-frame clones, some missing. The table records more than 65,000 clones, approximately 90% of them present only once. The sequencing here drew on CD4+ or CD8+ T cells sorted from blood, taken in a trial of the OX40 agonist ivuxolimab. All receptors derive from an adult with an advanced solid tumor such as melanoma, head and neck, liver or kidney cancer. The CDR3 runs from the conserved cysteine through the conserved F or W. The D gene is left open where the match is weak. Not all rows give a size; the values are once, few, many and, for expanded clones, a class.

v_call,clone_size,d_call,j_call,cdr3_nt,cdr3_aa
TRBV7-9,.,.,TRBJ2-2,TGTGCCAGCAGCTTAGGAGGCGCGTCCGGGGAGCTGTTTTTT,CASSLGGASGELFF
TRBV5-4,.,.,TRBJ2-7,TGTGCCAGCAGCCGCCCGGACAGATCCGAGCAGTACTTC,CASSRPDRSEQYF
TRBV6-5,.,.,TRBJ2-1,TGTGCCAGCGGGAGGAACAGGGGTGGCAGTGAGCAGTTCTTC,CASGRNRGGSEQFF
TRBV6-1,.,.,TRBJ1-2,TGTGCCAGCAGTGAAGCTACAGGACGGGACTATGGCTACACCTTC,CASSEATGRDYGYTF
TRBV7-3,.,.,TRBJ1-6,TGTGCCAGCAGCTTAAAGCGGACAACAACGGGCTCCTATAATTCACCCCTCCACTTT,CASSLKRTTTGSYNSPLHF
TRBV15,.,TRBD2,TRBJ2-7,TGTGCCACCAGCAGAGGTCCCCCCAAACTAGCGGCCCCCTACGAGCAGTACTTC,CATSRGPPKLAAPYEQYF
TRBV14,.,.,TRBJ2-5,TGTGCCAGCAGCCGCGGAAGTGGCCAACACGTAAAGACCCAGTACTTC,CASSRGSGQHVKTQYF
TRBV5-1,once,TRBD1,TRBJ2-7,TGCGCCAGCAGTGGGACAGGGATCGGCGAGCAGTACTTC,CASSGTGIGEQYF
TRBV30,.,.,TRBJ1-3,TGTGCCTGGCAGGACTCGCACGGAAACACCATATATTTT,CAWQDSHGNTIYF
TRBV11-3,.,TRBD2,TRBJ2-7,TGTGCCAGCAGCCTTGGACTAGCGGGGCCGACCTACGAGCAGTACTTC,CASSLGLAGPTYEQYF
TRBV28,.,.,TRBJ2-2,TGTGCCAGCACTACGGGGGCCGTTAACACCGGGGAGCTGTTTTTT,CASTTGAVNTGELFF
TRBV5-5,.,TRBD2,TRBJ2-7,TGTGCCAGCAGCTTGGCTGGACTAGCGGGGGCCCGCTTC,CASSLAGLAGARF
TRBV6-5,.,.,TRBJ1-1,TGTGCCAGCAGCTCAAGGAGGGCTGAAGCTTTCTTT,CASSSRRAEAFF
TRBV11-3,.,TRBD2,TRBJ2-5,TGTGCCAGCAGCCGGCCTCCTCTCACTAGCGGGGGGACTGAGACCCAGTACTTC,CASSRPPLTSGGTETQYF
TRBV7-3,.,TRBD2,TRBJ2-2,TGTGCCAGCAGCACCTCTAGCGGGGGGAACACCGGGGAGCTGTTTTTT,CASSTSSGGNTGELFF
TRBV9,.,TRBD2,TRBJ2-5,TGTGCCAGCAGCGTAGGGTTAGCGGGGTCAGAGACCCAGTACTTC,CASSVGLAGSETQYF
TRBV6-1,once,.,TRBJ1-5,TGTGCCAGCAGTGAAGCGTGGCAGAGCAATCAGCCCCAGCATTTT,CASSEAWQSNQPQHF
TRBV19,.,.,TRBJ2-1,TGTGCCAGTAGTATTGCGGGGCGTTACAATGAGCAGTTCTTC,CASSIAGRYNEQFF
TRBV5-1,.,TRBD1,TRBJ1-1,TGCGCCAGCAGCTGGTCGGGACAGGGGAACACTGAAGCTTTCTTT,CASSWSGQGNTEAFF
TRBV4-1,.,TRBD2,TRBJ2-6,TGCGCCAGCAGCCAAGTGGGAACTAGCGGGACCGGCCTTGGGGCCAACGTCCTGACTTTC,CASSQVGTSGTGLGANVLTF
TRBV19,.,.,TRBJ1-5,TGTGCCAGTACTCCATCCGGAGGCAATCAGCCCCAGCATTTT,CASTPSGGNQPQHF
TRBV7-9,.,TRBD2,TRBJ2-2,TGTGCCAGCAGACGGACTAGCGGGAGTTGGACCGGGGAGCTGTTTTTT,CASRRTSGSWTGELFF
TRBV6-1,once,.,TRBJ2-7,TGTGCCAGCCCTCCTTCGACAGGCCCCCGCGAGCAGTACTTC,CASPPSTGPREQYF
TRBV27,.,.,TRBJ2-1,TGTGCCACCCTTTTGAGGGGGAGTCGTGGTGAGCAGTTCTTC,CATLLRGSRGEQFF
TRBV5-5,.,.,TRBJ2-7,TGTGCCAGCAGCATCCGACAGGCTTACGAGCAGTACTTC,CASSIRQAYEQYF
TRBV9,.,TRBD2,TRBJ2-5,TGTGCCAGCAGCGTAGCGGCCTCCTCGGGACTAGCGGGGGGCGGGCAAGAGACCCAGTACTTC,CASSVAASSGLAGGGQETQYF
TRBV27,.,.,TRBJ2-7,TGTGCCAGCGGGAGGTCACCTCCCTACGAGCAGTACTTC,CASGRSPPYEQYF
TRBV9,.,.,TRBJ2-2,TGTGCCAGCAGCGGCTTAGGCGCGAACACCGGGGAGCTGTTTTTT,CASSGLGANTGELFF
TRBV10-3,.,.,TRBJ2-2,TGTGCCATCAGTTCCGGGGTGACGAACACCGGGGAGCTGTTTTTT,CAISSGVTNTGELFF
TRBV6-1,.,TRBD1,TRBJ1-2,TGTGCCAGCAGTGAAAACAGGGGGCATGGCTACACCTTC,CASSENRGHGYTF
TRBV5-3,.,.,TRBJ2-7,TGTGCCAGAAGCTTGATTAGTTCCTACGAGCAGTACTTC,CARSLISSYEQYF
TRBV2,.,.,TRBJ2-7,TGTGCCACCGCGTTCTTCCACGAGCAGTACTTC,CATAFFHEQYF
TRBV11-2,.,.,TRBJ2-3,TGTGCCAGCAGCTTAGGGGCTAGCACAGATACGCAGTATTTT,CASSLGASTDTQYF
TRBV5-1,.,.,TRBJ2-5,TGCGCCAGCAGCTTGGAGGGGACCCAGTACTTC,CASSLEGTQYF
TRBV10-3,.,.,TRBJ1-1,TGTGCCATCAGTGAGTCTCCGGACAGACTGAACACTGAAGCTTTCTTT,CAISESPDRLNTEAFF
TRBV18,.,.,TRBJ1-2,TGTGCCAGCTCACCCACAGTAAACTATGGCTACACCTTC,CASSPTVNYGYTF
TRBV6-1,.,.,TRBJ2-4,TGTGCCAGCAGTGAAGCCAACATTCAGTACTTC,CASSEANIQYF
TRBV5-1,.,.,TRBJ2-7,TGCGCCAGCAGCGGCGGACACTACGAGCAGTACTTC,CASSGGHYEQYF
TRBV13,.,.,TRBJ1-3,TGTGCCAGCAGCTCACGCCAAGGTGCTGGAAACACCATATATTTT,CASSSRQGAGNTIYF
TRBV5-6,.,.,TRBJ1-1,TGTGCCAGCAGCTCTACCGGGACGCACACTGAAGCTTTCTTT,CASSSTGTHTEAFF
TRBV18,.,TRBD2,TRBJ2-3,TGTGCCAGCTCACCACTAGCGGGAGGCCCCACAGATACGCAGTATTTT,CASSPLAGGPTDTQYF
TRBV5-1,few,.,TRBJ2-5,TGCGCCAGCAGCTTAAACGTTAGGGGGACCCAAGAGACCCAGTACTTC,CASSLNVRGTQETQYF